Listed below are T cell receptor beta chains from one sample, sequenced in a study of regulatory T cells in long-lasting Graves disease. TCRdb reprocessed the multiplex PCR reads with MiXCR, giving one entry per CDR3 protein. The profile covers 350,000 to 500,000 distinct CDR3 sequences, with roughly a fifth appearing a single time and over 11% taken by the ten largest. The sequencing here drew on peripheral blood mononuclear cells (PBMCs), taken when the disease was refractory, from a patient treated with antithyroid drugs. The receptors derive from a female donor with Graves disease. Both conserved end residues are part of each CDR3. The D gene is left open where the match is weak. Expanded clones are given a class, and other clones once, few, many or no size at all.

V gene: TRBV4-1
clone size: .
J gene: TRBJ1-1
D gene: .
CDR3 protein: CASSQVLTGRDTEAFF
CDR3 DNA: TGCGCCAGCAGCCAAGTGCTAACAGGGCGGGACACTGAAGCTTTCTTT

V gene: TRBV20-1
clone size: many
J gene: TRBJ2-7
D gene: TRBD1
CDR3 protein: CSASSTGGYYEQYF
CDR3 DNA: TGCAGTGCTAGTTCGACAGGGGGCTATTACGAGCAGTACTTC

V gene: TRBV6-2/TRBV6-3
clone size: many
J gene: TRBJ2-5
D gene: .
CDR3 protein: CASSYGGRPETQYF
CDR3 DNA: TGTGCCAGCAGTTACGGAGGCCGGCCCGAGACCCAGTACTTC

V gene: TRBV7-9
clone size: few
J gene: TRBJ2-5
D gene: TRBD2
CDR3 protein: CASSLGGLAGETQYF
CDR3 DNA: TGTGCCAGCAGCCTGGGGGGACTAGCAGGAGAGACCCAGTACTTC

V gene: TRBV3-1
clone size: .
J gene: TRBJ2-1
D gene: TRBD1
CDR3 protein: CASRTGTGTYNEQFF
CDR3 DNA: TGTGCCAGCAGAACCGGGACAGGGACTTACAATGAGCAGTTCTTC

V gene: TRBV4-1
clone size: few
J gene: TRBJ1-1
D gene: .
CDR3 protein: CASSLEDSLNTEAFF
CDR3 DNA: TGCGCCAGCAGCCTAGAGGACAGCCTGAACACTGAAGCTTTCTTT

V gene: TRBV7-8
clone size: many
J gene: TRBJ1-5
D gene: TRBD1
CDR3 protein: CASSSRTGGDQPQHF
CDR3 DNA: TGTGCCAGCAGCTCCCGGACAGGGGGCGATCAGCCCCAGCATTTT

V gene: TRBV25-1
clone size: .
J gene: TRBJ1-5
D gene: .
CDR3 protein: CASSEFLGGNQPQHF
CDR3 DNA: TGTGCCAGCAGTGAATTTTTAGGTGGAAATCAGCCCCAGCATTTT

V gene: TRBV28
clone size: many
J gene: TRBJ2-2
D gene: TRBD2
CDR3 protein: CASVGLAGFTGELFF
CDR3 DNA: TGTGCCAGCGTAGGACTAGCGGGGTTCACCGGGGAGCTGTTTTTT

V gene: TRBV28
clone size: many
J gene: TRBJ2-1
D gene: TRBD2
CDR3 protein: CASSPGTSGRVVQFF
CDR3 DNA: TGTGCCAGCAGTCCTGGGACTAGCGGGAGAGTTGTGCAGTTCTTC

V gene: TRBV15
clone size: .
J gene: TRBJ2-2
D gene: .
CDR3 protein: CATAPGYTGELFF
CDR3 DNA: TGTGCCACCGCACCAGGGTACACCGGGGAGCTGTTTTTT

V gene: TRBV27
clone size: .
J gene: TRBJ2-1
D gene: .
CDR3 protein: CASSRSGQPYNEQFF
CDR3 DNA: TGTGCCAGCAGTAGAAGCGGCCAGCCCTACAATGAGCAGTTCTTC

V gene: TRBV19
clone size: few
J gene: TRBJ2-2
D gene: .
CDR3 protein: CASSIRGAYPGELFF
CDR3 DNA: TGTGCCAGTAGTATACGGGGCGCGTATCCCGGGGAGCTGTTTTTT

V gene: TRBV5-6
clone size: few
J gene: TRBJ2-7
D gene: .
CDR3 protein: CASSLWRGRETYEQYF
CDR3 DNA: TGTGCCAGCAGCCTCTGGCGGGGCAGGGAGACCTACGAGCAGTACTTC

V gene: TRBV12-3/TRBV12-4
clone size: few
J gene: TRBJ2-5
D gene: TRBD1
CDR3 protein: CASSFRTGPRQETQYF
CDR3 DNA: TGTGCCAGCAGTTTTAGGACAGGGCCTCGACAAGAGACCCAGTACTTC

V gene: TRBV6-1
clone size: many
J gene: TRBJ1-5
D gene: .
CDR3 protein: CASSVGPTELNQPQHF
CDR3 DNA: TGTGCCAGCAGTGTGGGCCCCACAGAACTCAATCAGCCCCAGCATTTT

V gene: TRBV20-1
clone size: .
J gene: TRBJ1-3
D gene: .
CDR3 protein: CSAQAGFGSGNTIYF
CDR3 DNA: TGCAGTGCCCAGGCAGGGTTCGGGTCTGGAAACACCATATATTTT

V gene: TRBV10-3
clone size: .
J gene: TRBJ1-5
D gene: .
CDR3 protein: CAISREKGQPQHF
CDR3 DNA: TGTGCCATCAGTAGGGAAAAGGGTCAGCCCCAGCATTTT

V gene: TRBV5-6
clone size: many
J gene: TRBJ2-5
D gene: TRBD1
CDR3 protein: CASSLDGQGLETQYF
CDR3 DNA: TGTGCCAGCAGCTTGGATGGACAGGGTTTGGAGACCCAGTACTTC

V gene: TRBV28
clone size: many
J gene: TRBJ2-2
D gene: TRBD2
CDR3 protein: CASSSGLAGVGTGELFF
CDR3 DNA: TGTGCCAGCAGTTCGGGACTAGCGGGAGTCGGCACCGGGGAGCTGTTTTTT

V gene: TRBV5-1
clone size: few
J gene: TRBJ2-5
D gene: .
CDR3 protein: CASSEDRRAETQYF
CDR3 DNA: TGCGCCAGCAGCGAGGACAGACGTGCTGAGACCCAGTACTTC

V gene: TRBV4-2
clone size: few
J gene: TRBJ1-1
D gene: TRBD1
CDR3 protein: CASSGQAGTEAFF
CDR3 DNA: TGTGCCAGCAGTGGACAGGCCGGCACTGAAGCTTTCTTT

V gene: TRBV24-1
clone size: .
J gene: TRBJ2-5
D gene: .
CDR3 protein: CATSEARSPVETQYF
CDR3 DNA: TGTGCCACCAGTGAAGCCAGGAGCCCGGTGGAGACCCAGTACTTC

V gene: TRBV10-3
clone size: many
J gene: TRBJ2-7
D gene: TRBD1
CDR3 protein: CAISESPRTGSSYEQYF
CDR3 DNA: TGTGCCATCAGTGAGTCACCAAGGACAGGAAGCTCCTACGAGCAGTACTTC

V gene: TRBV10-3
clone size: many
J gene: TRBJ2-7
D gene: TRBD2
CDR3 protein: CAISESSGNYEQYF
CDR3 DNA: TGTGCCATCAGTGAGTCTAGCGGGAACTACGAGCAGTACTTC

V gene: TRBV29-1
clone size: few
J gene: TRBJ2-2
D gene: TRBD1
CDR3 protein: CSVLPWTGRGTGELFF
CDR3 DNA: TGCAGCGTCCTCCCCTGGACAGGGCGGGGCACCGGGGAGCTGTTTTTT

V gene: TRBV20-1
clone size: few
J gene: TRBJ1-5
D gene: .
CDR3 protein: CSAPRGGRLQPQHF
CDR3 DNA: TGCAGTGCTCCCCGTGGGGGGCGGCTACAGCCCCAGCATTTT

V gene: TRBV3-1
clone size: few
J gene: TRBJ1-3
D gene: TRBD1
CDR3 protein: CASSHAQGAGNTIYF
CDR3 DNA: TGTGCCAGCAGCCATGCACAGGGGGCTGGAAACACCATATATTTT